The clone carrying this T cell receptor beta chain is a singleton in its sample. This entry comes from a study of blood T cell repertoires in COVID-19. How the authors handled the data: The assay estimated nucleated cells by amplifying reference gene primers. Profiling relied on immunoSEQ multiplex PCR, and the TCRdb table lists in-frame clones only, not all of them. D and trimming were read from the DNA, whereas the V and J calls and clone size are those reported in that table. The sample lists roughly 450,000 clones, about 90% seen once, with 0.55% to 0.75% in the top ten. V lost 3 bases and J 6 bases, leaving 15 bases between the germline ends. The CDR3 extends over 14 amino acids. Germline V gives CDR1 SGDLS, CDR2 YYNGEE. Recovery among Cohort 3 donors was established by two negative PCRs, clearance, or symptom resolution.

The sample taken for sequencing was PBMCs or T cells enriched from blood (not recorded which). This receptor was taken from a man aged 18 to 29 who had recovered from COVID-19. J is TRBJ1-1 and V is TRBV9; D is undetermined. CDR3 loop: CASSEVGEGAEAFF. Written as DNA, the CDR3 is TGTGCCAGCAGCGAGGTTGGGGAGGGTGCTGAAGCTTTCTTT.